This TCR beta chain originates from a study of cytomegalovirus exposure and HLA in healthy donors. Study summary: A later analysis reported the 120 or so validation repertoires used the same platform as the 666 first-cohort repertoires.

The assay was immunoSEQ multiplex PCR, and TCRdb's table has in-frame clones only and misses some. The data hold about 360,000 clones, with roughly 88% observed a single time. V lost 0 bases, J lost 2 bases, and 3 bases stayed unmatched. Germline CDR1 MNHEY, CDR2 SVGAGI. The CDR3 has 16 residues. In the case of this clone: Antigen: not known.

Whole-study results and caveats: Reportedly, diagnosis of cytomegalovirus status by the classifier showed high specificity and sensitivity. Overall, roughly 150 TCR beta chains were annotated as cytomegalovirus-associated. In the roughly 120 validation repertoires, a later analysis found that first-cohort TCR clusters tended to co-occur.

Sequencing was carried out using PBMCs. The chain uses TRBV6-5 and TRBJ2-1; 8 positions match TRBD1. The receptor was isolated from a woman in her late teens or twenties in good health and CMV-seronegative. The CDR3 DNA sequence: TGTGCCAGCAGTTACTCGACCAGGGGGCCCTACAATGAGCAGTTCTTC. It yields the protein CASSYSTRGPYNEQFF.